The rows below give T cell receptor beta chains drawn from one sample of a study of CD8 T cells in Susac syndrome. In TCRdb, the immunoSEQ multiplex PCR reads were re-called with MiXCR into one record per CDR3 protein. The sample has roughly 200,000 distinct CDR3 sequences; just under 95% are singletons. What was sequenced was CD4+ T cells from PBMCs. All receptors derive from a human donor with multiple sclerosis. CDR3s include the opening cysteine and the closing phenylalanine or tryptophan. D genes are given only for firm matches. Clone size, where shown, is once, few, many, or a class for clones that have expanded.

NA TRBD2 TRBJ2-3 TRBV30 CAWSMTSGGAQDTQYF TGTGCCTGGAGCATGACTAGCGGGGGGGCCCAAGATACGCAGTATTTT
NA TRBD1 TRBJ1-2 TRBV29-1 CSVVRQGHGYTF TGCAGCGTTGTGCGACAGGGTCATGGCTACACCTTC
NA TRBD1 TRBJ1-1 TRBV10-3 CAISGDSEAFF TGTGCCATCAGTGGGGACAGTGAAGCTTTCTTT
once NA TRBJ2-3 TRBV2 CASSAVDTQYF TGTGCCAGCAGTGCGGTAGATACGCAGTATTTT
NA TRBD1 TRBJ1-2 TRBV20-1 CSPQEQGAGGYTF TGCAGTCCCCAGGAGCAGGGGGCCGGTGGCTACACCTTC
NA TRBD1 TRBJ2-5 TRBV11-2 CASTRDRGETQYF TGTGCCAGCACCCGGGACAGGGGAGAGACCCAGTACTTC
NA NA TRBJ1-2 TRBV6-5 CASSSGGRRDYGYTF TGTGCCAGCAGTAGCGGTGGACGCCGGGACTATGGCTACACCTTC
NA NA TRBJ1-1 TRBV29-1 CSADSLSNTEAFF TGCAGCGCAGACAGCCTCTCGAACACTGAAGCTTTCTTT
once NA TRBJ1-2 TRBV20-1 CSASPLTEPSGYTF TGCAGTGCTAGCCCTCTGACAGAGCCCAGCGGCTACACCTTC
NA NA TRBJ2-2 TRBV9 CASSLIGELFF TGTGCCAGTTCTCTAATAGGGGAGCTGTTTTTT
NA NA TRBJ2-5 TRBV30 CAWSWLWETQYF TGTGCCTGGAGTTGGCTTTGGGAGACCCAGTACTTC
NA NA TRBJ2-5 TRBV7-8 CASTQGQNQETQYF TGTGCCAGCACCCAAGGACAAAACCAAGAGACCCAGTACTTC
NA NA TRBJ1-2 TRBV7-9 CASSLRAGAYDGYTF TGTGCCAGCAGCTTAAGGGCAGGGGCTTATGATGGCTACACCTTC
NA TRBD1 TRBJ2-7 TRBV7-9 CASNSGTGFYEQYF TGTGCCAGCAACTCCGGGACAGGGTTCTACGAGCAGTACTTC
NA TRBD2 TRBJ2-1 TRBV3-1 CASSQVLTSGYNEQFF TGTGCCAGCAGCCAAGTTTTGACTAGCGGGTACAATGAGCAGTTCTTC
NA NA TRBJ2-5 TRBV14 CASSQDQRGTQYF TGTGCCAGCAGCCAGGACCAGAGGGGGACCCAGTACTTC
NA NA TRBJ2-2 TRBV29-1 CSVRGRTNTGELFF TGCAGCGTTCGGGGCAGAACGAACACCGGGGAGCTGTTTTTT
NA TRBD1 TRBJ1-1 TRBV30 CAWTRIGQGATEAFF TGTGCCTGGACAAGGATCGGACAGGGGGCCACTGAAGCTTTCTTT
NA TRBD1 TRBJ2-3 TRBV29-1 CSESTGSDTQYF TGCAGCGAGTCGACAGGGTCAGATACGCAGTATTTT
NA TRBD2 TRBJ2-1 TRBV15 CATSTQRGGSYNEQFF TGTGCCACCAGCACTCAGCGGGGGGGGTCCTACAATGAGCAGTTCTTC
once TRBD1 TRBJ1-5 TRBV3-1 CASSQGDRGSQPQHF TGTGCCAGCAGCCAAGGAGACAGGGGGAGTCAGCCCCAGCATTTT
NA NA TRBJ1-5 TRBV30 CAWQDSRWQPQHF TGTGCCTGGCAAGACTCTCGCTGGCAGCCCCAGCATTTT
NA NA TRBJ2-1 TRBV3-1 CASSQEGGYNEQFF TGTGCCAGCAGCCAAGAGGGGGGATACAATGAGCAGTTCTTC
once TRBD2 TRBJ2-5 TRBV29-1 CSVDDNRLAGVLEETQYF TGCAGCGTTGATGACAATCGACTAGCGGGGGTGCTGGAAGAGACCCAGTACTTC
NA NA TRBJ1-4 TRBV27 CASSNWGLDEKLFF TGTGCCAGCAGTAACTGGGGGTTGGATGAAAAACTGTTTTTT
NA NA TRBJ2-7 TRBV6-6 CASSSGDHEQYF TGTGCCAGCAGTTCCGGGGACCACGAGCAGTACTTC
NA NA TRBJ1-1 TRBV9 CASSQGPNTEAFF TGTGCCAGCAGCCAGGGCCCAAACACTGAAGCTTTCTTT
NA NA TRBJ2-6 TRBV29-1 CSALGAGANVLTF TGCAGCGCATTGGGGGCTGGGGCCAACGTCCTGACTTTC
NA TRBD2 TRBJ2-2 TRBV7-3 CASSRTSGVTGELFF TGTGCCAGCAGCCGGACTAGCGGGGTGACCGGGGAGCTGTTTTTT
NA NA TRBJ2-1 TRBV12-3/TRBV12-4 CASSLWLANEQFF TGTGCCAGCAGTTTATGGCTAGCGAATGAGCAGTTCTTC
once NA TRBJ2-3 TRBV7-3 CASSPMGVTDTQYF TGTGCCAGCAGCCCCATGGGAGTCACAGATACGCAGTATTTT
NA TRBD1 TRBJ1-5 TRBV10-3 CAISGTGPSNQPQHF TGTGCCATCAGTGGGACAGGTCCTAGCAATCAGCCCCAGCATTTT
NA NA TRBJ2-3 TRBV12-3/TRBV12-4 CASSPFGGGTDTQYF TGTGCCAGCAGTCCCTTCGGCGGGGGCACAGATACGCAGTATTTT
once NA TRBJ1-2 TRBV7-8 CASSLDGLTNYGYTF TGTGCCAGCAGCTTAGACGGCCTGACCAACTATGGCTACACCTTC
NA NA TRBJ2-4 TRBV6-5 CASSSGTNLAKNIQYF TGTGCCAGCAGTTCGGGGACAAACTTAGCCAAAAACATTCAGTACTTC